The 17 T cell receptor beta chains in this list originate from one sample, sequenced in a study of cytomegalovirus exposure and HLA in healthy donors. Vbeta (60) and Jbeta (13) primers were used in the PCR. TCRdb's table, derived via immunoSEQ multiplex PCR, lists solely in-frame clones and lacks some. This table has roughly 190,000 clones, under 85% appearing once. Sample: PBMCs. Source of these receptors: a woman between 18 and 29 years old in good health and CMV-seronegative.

The CDR3 loop is CASSTPGFTEAFF. The CDR3 bases are TGCGCCAGCAGCACCCCAGGGTTCACTGAAGCTTTCTTT. The chain has TRBV5-1 and TRBJ1-1; D is possibly TRBD1 (5 bases). CDR1 is SGHRS and CDR2 is YFSETQ in the germline V gene. The CDR3 spans 13 residues. Trimming stripped 4 bases from V and 4 bases from J, with 11 bases between.

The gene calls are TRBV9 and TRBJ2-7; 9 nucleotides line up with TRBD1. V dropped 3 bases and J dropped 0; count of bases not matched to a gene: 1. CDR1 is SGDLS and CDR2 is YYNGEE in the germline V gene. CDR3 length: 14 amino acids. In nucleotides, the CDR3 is TGTGCCAGCAGCGCACAGGGGGCCTCCTACGAGCAGTACTTC. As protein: CASSAQGASYEQYF.

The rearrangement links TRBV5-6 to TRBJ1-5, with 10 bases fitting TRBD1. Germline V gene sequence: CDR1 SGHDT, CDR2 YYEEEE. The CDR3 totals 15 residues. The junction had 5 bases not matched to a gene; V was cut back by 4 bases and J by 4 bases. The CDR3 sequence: CASSLLGQGNQPQHF. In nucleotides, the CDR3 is TGTGCCAGCAGCCTGTTGGGACAGGGGAATCAGCCCCAGCATTTT.

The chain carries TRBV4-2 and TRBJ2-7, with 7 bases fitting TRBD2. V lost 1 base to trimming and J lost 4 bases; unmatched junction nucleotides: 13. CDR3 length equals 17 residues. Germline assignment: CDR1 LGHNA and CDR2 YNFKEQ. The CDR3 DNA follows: TGTGCCAGCAGCCAAGCCCACCTTTTGCGGGAGCAGTACGAGCAGTACTTC. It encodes CASSQAHLLREQYEQYF.

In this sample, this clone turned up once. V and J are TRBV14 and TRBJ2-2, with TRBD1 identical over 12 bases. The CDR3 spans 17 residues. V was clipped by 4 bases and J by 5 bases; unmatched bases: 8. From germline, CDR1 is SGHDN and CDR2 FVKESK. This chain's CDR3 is CASSRTGQGAWTGELFF. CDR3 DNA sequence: TGTGCCAGCAGCCGAACGGGACAGGGGGCTTGGACCGGGGAGCTGTTTTTT.

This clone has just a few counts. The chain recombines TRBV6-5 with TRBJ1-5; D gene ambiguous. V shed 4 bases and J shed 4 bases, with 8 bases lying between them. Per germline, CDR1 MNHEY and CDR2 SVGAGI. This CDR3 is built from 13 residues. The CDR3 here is CASSWSDNQPQHF. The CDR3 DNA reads TGTGCCAGCAGTTGGTCAGATAATCAGCCCCAGCATTTT.

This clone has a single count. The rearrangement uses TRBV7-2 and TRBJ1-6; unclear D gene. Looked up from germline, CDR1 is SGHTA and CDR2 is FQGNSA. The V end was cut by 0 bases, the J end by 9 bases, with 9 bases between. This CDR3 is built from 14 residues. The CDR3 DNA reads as TGTGCCAGCAGCTTAGCGCTTGGAGGTTCACCCCTCCACTTT. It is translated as CASSLALGGSPLHF.

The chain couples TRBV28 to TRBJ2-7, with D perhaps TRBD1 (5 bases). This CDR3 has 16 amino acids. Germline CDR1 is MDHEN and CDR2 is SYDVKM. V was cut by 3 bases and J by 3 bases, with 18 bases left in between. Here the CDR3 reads CASSFRRDSEHYEQYF. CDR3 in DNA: TGTGCCAGCAGTTTCCGCCGTGACAGCGAACACTACGAGCAGTACTTC. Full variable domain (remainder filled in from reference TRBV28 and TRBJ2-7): DVKVTQSSRYLVKRTGEKVFLECVQDMDHENMFWYRQDPGLGLRLIYFSYDVKMKEKGDIPEGYSVSREKKERFSLILESASTNQTSMYLCASSFRRDSEHYEQYFGPGTRLTVT.

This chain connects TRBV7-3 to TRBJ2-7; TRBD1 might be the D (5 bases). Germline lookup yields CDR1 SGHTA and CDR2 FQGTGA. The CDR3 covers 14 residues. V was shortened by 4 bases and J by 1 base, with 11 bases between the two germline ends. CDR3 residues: CASSSQTASYEQYF. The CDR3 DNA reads TGTGCCAGCAGCTCCCAGACAGCTTCCTACGAGCAGTACTTC.

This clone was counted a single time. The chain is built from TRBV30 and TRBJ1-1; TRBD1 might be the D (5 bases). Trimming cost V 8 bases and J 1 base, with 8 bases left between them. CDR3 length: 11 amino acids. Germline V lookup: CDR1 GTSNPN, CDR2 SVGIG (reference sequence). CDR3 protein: CAVGENTEAFF. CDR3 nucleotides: TGTGCCGTAGGGGAGAACACTGAAGCTTTCTTT.

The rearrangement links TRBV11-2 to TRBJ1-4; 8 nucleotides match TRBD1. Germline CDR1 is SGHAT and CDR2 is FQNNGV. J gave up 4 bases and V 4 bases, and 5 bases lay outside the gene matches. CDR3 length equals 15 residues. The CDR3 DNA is TGTGCCAGCAGCTGGGGGACAGGTCGTAATGAAAAACTGTTTTTT. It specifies CASSWGTGRNEKLFF.

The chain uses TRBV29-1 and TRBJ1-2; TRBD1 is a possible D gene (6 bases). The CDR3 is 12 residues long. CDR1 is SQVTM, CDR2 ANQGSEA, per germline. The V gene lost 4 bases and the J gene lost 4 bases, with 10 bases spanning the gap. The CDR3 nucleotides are TGCAGCGTTGCGGACAGCTTCTATGGCTACACCTTC. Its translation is CSVADSFYGYTF.

The CDR3 nucleotides are TGCAGCGCCCCCCTAGCGGGGGGCACAGATACGCAGTATTTT. Protein sequence: CSAPLAGGTDTQYF. The chain combines TRBV29-1 with TRBJ2-3; 10 nucleotides line up with TRBD2. The CDR3 loop spans 14 amino acids. Germline V gene sequence: CDR1 SQVTM, CDR2 ANQGSEA. J gave up 1 base and V 7 bases, and 5 bases lay outside the gene matches.

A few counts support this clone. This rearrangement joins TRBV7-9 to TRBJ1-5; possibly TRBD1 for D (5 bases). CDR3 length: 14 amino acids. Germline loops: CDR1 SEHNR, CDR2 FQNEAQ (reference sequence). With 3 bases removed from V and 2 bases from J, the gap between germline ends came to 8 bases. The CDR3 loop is CASSLEGGNQPQHF. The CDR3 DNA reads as TGTGCCAGCAGCTTGGAAGGGGGCAATCAGCCCCAGCATTTT.

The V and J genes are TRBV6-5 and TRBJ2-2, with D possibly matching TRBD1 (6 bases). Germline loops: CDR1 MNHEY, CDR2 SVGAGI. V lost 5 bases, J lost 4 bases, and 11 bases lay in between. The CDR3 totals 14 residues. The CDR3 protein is CASSPQGRTGELFF. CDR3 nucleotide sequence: TGTGCCAGCAGTCCCCAGGGGCGCACCGGGGAGCTGTTTTTT.

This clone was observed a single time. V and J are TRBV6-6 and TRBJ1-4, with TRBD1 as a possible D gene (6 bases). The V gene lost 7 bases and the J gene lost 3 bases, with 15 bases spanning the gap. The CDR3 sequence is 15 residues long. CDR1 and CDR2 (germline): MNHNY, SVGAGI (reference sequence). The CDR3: CASKRGAQANEKLFF. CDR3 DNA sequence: TGTGCCAGCAAGCGGGGGGCCCAAGCTAATGAAAAACTGTTTTTT.

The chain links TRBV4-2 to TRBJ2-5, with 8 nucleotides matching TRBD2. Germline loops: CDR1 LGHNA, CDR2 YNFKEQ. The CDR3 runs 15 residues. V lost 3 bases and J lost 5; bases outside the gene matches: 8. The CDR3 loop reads CASSQGRGEGETQYF. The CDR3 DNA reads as TGTGCCAGCAGCCAGGGGCGGGGGGAGGGGGAGACCCAGTACTTC.